These T cell receptor beta chains were read from a single sample in a study of patients and donors after allogeneic stem cell transplantation. TCRdb independently ran MiXCR on the RT-PCR reads; one entry per CDR3 protein. The sample includes hundreds of thousands of distinct CDR3 sequences, under 20% of them seen just once. Sequencing was carried out using blood, either unsorted or a sorted T cell fraction (not recorded which). The receptors shown here come from a human donor who was either an allogeneic HSCT recipient or a stem cell or donor lymphocyte infusion donor (not recorded which). It is not recorded whose cells these are; they may come from a transplant donor. Both conserved end residues are part of each CDR3. Fields, in order: D gene, J gene, V gene, clone size, CDR3 DNA, CDR3 protein. The D gene is left open where the match is weak. Where a row states a size, it is once, few, many or the class of an expanded clone; other rows omit it.

-,TRBJ2-7,TRBV7-9,-,TGTGCCAGCAGCTTGCGGCAGGAATCGCACGAGCAGTACTTC,CASSLRQESHEQYF
-,TRBJ1-2,TRBV5-1,-,TGCGCCAGCAGCTTGGAGGCGGCCTATGGCTACACCTTC,CASSLEAAYGYTF
-,TRBJ2-7,TRBV28,few,TGTGCCAGCAGTTTTGGGGGCCCCGGGTCCTACGAGCAGTACTTC,CASSFGGPGSYEQYF
TRBD1,TRBJ2-4,TRBV7-2,few,TGTGCCAGCAGCCCACAGGGGGCCTTAGCCAAAAACATTCAGTACTTC,CASSPQGALAKNIQYF
TRBD1,TRBJ1-5,TRBV20-1,few,TGCAGTGCTCGGAGGGGACAGAGCAATCAGCCCCAGCATTTT,CSARRGQSNQPQHF
TRBD1,TRBJ2-1,TRBV2,-,TGTGCCAGCAGGCCAGACAGGGGGCGCGGGAATGAGCAGTTCTTC,CASRPDRGRGNEQFF
TRBD1,TRBJ2-1,TRBV15,-,TGTGCCACCAGCAGAGATTATGGACAGGGGCTGTATGAGCAGTTCTTC,CATSRDYGQGLYEQFF
TRBD2,TRBJ2-1,TRBV10-3,many,TGTGCCATCAGTGAGACGGGGGGTGAGCAGTTCTTC,CAISETGGEQFF
-,TRBJ2-7,TRBV21-1,-,TGTGCCAGCAGCAAAGAAAAGAATACCTACGAGCAGTACTTC,CASSKEKNTYEQYF
-,TRBJ2-5,TRBV2,few,TGTGCCAGCAGTGAAAGGGGGGAGACCCAGTACTTC,CASSERGETQYF
TRBD2,TRBJ2-5,TRBV10-3,-,TGTGCCATCGGGACTAGCGTCCAAGAGACCCAGTACTTC,CAIGTSVQETQYF
-,TRBJ1-4,TRBV14,-,TGTGCCAGCAGCCAAGATCCCGAGGACCGGAGTAATGAAAAACTGTTTTTT,CASSQDPEDRSNEKLFF
-,TRBJ1-1,TRBV5-1,many,TGCGCCAGCAGCGGCCTACGTGGCCCTGAAGCTTTCTTT,CASSGLRGPEAFF
-,TRBJ1-1,TRBV7-8,-,TGTGCCAGCAGCGAACTCCCCCCAGGGGTGAACACTGAAGCTTTCTTT,CASSELPPGVNTEAFF
-,TRBJ1-2,TRBV27,many,TGTGCCAGCAGTCGGGACGGAAACTATGGCTACACCTTC,CASSRDGNYGYTF
-,TRBJ2-7,TRBV20-1,few,TGCAGTGCTAGAGATCGTACAGGGCTCTCCTACGAGCAGTACTTC,CSARDRTGLSYEQYF
-,TRBJ1-1,TRBV27,few,TGTGCCAGCAGTCACAATGGGGTAGGCACTGAAGCTTTCTTT,CASSHNGVGTEAFF
TRBD1,TRBJ2-7,TRBV12-3/TRBV12-4,many,TGTGCCAGCAGTTTGCCTTGGGGACAGGGTAGGAACGAGCAGTACTTC,CASSLPWGQGRNEQYF
-,TRBJ2-1,TRBV20-1,-,TGCAGTGCTATTCCGTCGGGGGCCTCCTACAATGAGCAGTTCTTC,CSAIPSGASYNEQFF
-,TRBJ2-7,TRBV28,-,TGTGCCAGCAGTTTAGAGTTGCAGGGGTCCTCCTACGAGCAGTACTTC,CASSLELQGSSYEQYF
TRBD2,TRBJ2-3,TRBV20-1,-,TGCAGTGCCGGGACTAGCTTCACAGATACGCAGTATTTT,CSAGTSFTDTQYF
TRBD1,TRBJ2-7,TRBV12-3/TRBV12-4,few,TGTGCCAGCAGGGGGGGACAGGGCTACGAGCAGTACTTC,CASRGGQGYEQYF
-,TRBJ1-4,TRBV5-1,-,TGCGCCAGCAGCTTGGAGAGGGGCTTGGAACTGTTTTTT,CASSLERGLELFF
TRBD2,TRBJ2-6,TRBV12-3/TRBV12-4,few,TGTGCCAGCAGTTTATTCCTAGCGGGGGCCTTCTCTGGGGCCAACGTCCTGACTTTC,CASSLFLAGAFSGANVLTF
-,TRBJ1-5,TRBV4-2,few,TGTGCCAGCAGCCAAGGGAACAGGGATCGACAGCCCCAGCATTTT,CASSQGNRDRQPQHF
-,TRBJ2-1,TRBV5-6,-,TGTGCCAGCAGCTTGGCACAGGGCAGGAATGAGCAGTTCTTC,CASSLAQGRNEQFF
TRBD1,TRBJ2-7,TRBV4-1,few,TGCGCCAGCAGCTCAACGGGACAGGGGAACTACGAGCAGTACTTC,CASSSTGQGNYEQYF
-,TRBJ2-1,TRBV20-1,many,TGCAGTGCTCCCCTCCTAGCCTCCTACAATGAGCAGTTCTTC,CSAPLLASYNEQFF
-,TRBJ1-3,TRBV5-1,-,TGCGCCAGCAGGGGGGAAGGAAACACCATATATTTT,CASRGEGNTIYF
TRBD1,TRBJ2-7,TRBV3-1,-,TGTGCCAGCAGCCAGGGGACAGGGGACTACGAGCAGTACTTC,CASSQGTGDYEQYF
-,TRBJ2-7,TRBV4-3,few,TGCGCCAGCAGCCAAGCGGGCAGGGGAACCTACGAGCAGTACTTC,CASSQAGRGTYEQYF
TRBD1,TRBJ2-6,TRBV15,-,TGTGCCACCAGCACCCGACAGGGGCTAAAGTATGGGGCCAACGTCCTGACTTTC,CATSTRQGLKYGANVLTF
-,TRBJ2-7,TRBV20-1,-,TGCAGTGCTAGAGATTGGTCCTCCTACGAGCAGTACTTC,CSARDWSSYEQYF
-,TRBJ2-6,TRBV7-8,many,TGTGCCAGCAGCTCCCCATTCGACAGCAACTCTGGGGCCAACGTCCTGACTTTC,CASSSPFDSNSGANVLTF
TRBD1,TRBJ1-2,TRBV29-1,-,TGCAGCGTTCTGACAGGGAGCTATGGCTACACCTTC,CSVLTGSYGYTF
TRBD1,TRBJ1-1,TRBV6-5,-,TGTGCCAGCAGTTCACAGGGGCGTGGCACTGAAGCTTTCTTT,CASSSQGRGTEAFF
-,TRBJ2-5,TRBV24-1,-,TGTGCCACCAGTGAAGGGGAGACCCAGTACTTC,CATSEGETQYF
-,TRBJ2-5,TRBV21-1,-,TGTGCCAGCAGCAAATTTCGTCAGCGGGGGGGCCTAAGAGAGACCCAGTACTTC,CASSKFRQRGGLRETQYF
-,TRBJ1-5,TRBV20-1,-,TGCAGTGCTGCTGACGGACACAATCAGCCCCAGCATTTT,CSAADGHNQPQHF
TRBD2,TRBJ2-7,TRBV12-3/TRBV12-4,many,TGTGCCAGCAGTTCCGGACTAGCGGGAGTCTACGAGCAGTACTTC,CASSSGLAGVYEQYF
TRBD1,TRBJ1-6,TRBV2,few,TGTGCCAGCAGTCGGGACAGGCGAGGGGTTAATTCACCCCTCCACTTT,CASSRDRRGVNSPLHF
-,TRBJ2-4,TRBV4-3,-,TGCGCCAGCAGCCAAGTATTTAGGGAAGGTCTGGGGGTAGCCAAAAACATTCAGTACTTC,CASSQVFREGLGVAKNIQYF
TRBD2,TRBJ2-2,TRBV12-3/TRBV12-4,many,TGTGCCAGCAGTTCTCTAGCGGGGGGCCGAACCGGGGAGCTGTTTTTT,CASSSLAGGRTGELFF
TRBD1,TRBJ1-2,TRBV29-1,few,TGCAGCGTTTCGGACAGGGGGTACTATGGCTACACCTTC,CSVSDRGYYGYTF
TRBD2,TRBJ2-3,TRBV20-1,many,TGCAGTGCTGGGAGTGGCGGGGGGAGCACAGATACGCAGTATTTT,CSAGSGGGSTDTQYF
-,TRBJ2-5,TRBV4-3,few,TGCGCCAGCAGCCAAGGCTGGACTTACCCTGAGACCCAGTACTTC,CASSQGWTYPETQYF
-,TRBJ1-5,TRBV4-1,-,TGCGCCAGCAGCCATGTTACAGGTGAGGTCGGGCCCCAGCATTTT,CASSHVTGEVGPQHF
-,TRBJ1-1,TRBV27,-,TGTGCCAGCAGCCGGTGGTTGAACACTGAAGCTTTCTTT,CASSRWLNTEAFF
TRBD1,TRBJ1-2,TRBV4-3,-,TGCGCCAGCAGCCAAAGTGGGGACAGGGTCCTAGCTAACTATGGCTACACCTTC,CASSQSGDRVLANYGYTF
-,TRBJ1-1,TRBV7-9,few,TGTGCCAGCAGCTTAGAGGTGTGGGGAGGTTTCACTGAAGCTTTCTTT,CASSLEVWGGFTEAFF
-,TRBJ2-3,TRBV5-4,few,TGTGCCAGCAGCCTTTCCGCAAGCACAGATACGCAGTATTTT,CASSLSASTDTQYF